This record covers a single T cell receptor (beta chain). Its antigen remains unidentified. TCR beta libraries were prepared from cDNA with unique molecular identifiers. Between about 0.85 and 11 million T cells gave rise to 450,000 to 650,000 cDNA molecules. TCRdb passed the PCR reads through MiXCR, listing each CDR3 protein once. This sample has some 890,000 distinct CDR3 sequences, with approximately 53% found just once. This record comes from a study of post-analysis software for immune sequencing data. Overall study context: The disease courses spanned relapsing-remitting, secondary progressive and progressive-relapsing forms of multiple sclerosis.

Study-wide points: Same-batch samples co-clustered strongly by F measure. Elevated frequency relative to controls characterized roughly 5 TRBV segments in patients, TRBV5-6, TRBV5-1 and TRBV20-1 among them.

The germline gives CDR1 SGHDT, CDR2 YYEEEE. V was pared by 2 bases and J by 1 base, with 13 bases between. The CDR3 consists of 16 residues. The chain carries TRBV5-6 and TRBJ2-4; D is perhaps TRBD1 (6 bases). This TCR was recovered from a girl between 5 and 17 years old with multiple sclerosis. The sequenced sample was blood. CDR3 amino acids: CASSFALTGAKNIQYF. For the CDR3, the DNA is TGTGCCAGCAGCTTTGCCCTAACAGGGGCCAAAAACATTCAGTACTTC.